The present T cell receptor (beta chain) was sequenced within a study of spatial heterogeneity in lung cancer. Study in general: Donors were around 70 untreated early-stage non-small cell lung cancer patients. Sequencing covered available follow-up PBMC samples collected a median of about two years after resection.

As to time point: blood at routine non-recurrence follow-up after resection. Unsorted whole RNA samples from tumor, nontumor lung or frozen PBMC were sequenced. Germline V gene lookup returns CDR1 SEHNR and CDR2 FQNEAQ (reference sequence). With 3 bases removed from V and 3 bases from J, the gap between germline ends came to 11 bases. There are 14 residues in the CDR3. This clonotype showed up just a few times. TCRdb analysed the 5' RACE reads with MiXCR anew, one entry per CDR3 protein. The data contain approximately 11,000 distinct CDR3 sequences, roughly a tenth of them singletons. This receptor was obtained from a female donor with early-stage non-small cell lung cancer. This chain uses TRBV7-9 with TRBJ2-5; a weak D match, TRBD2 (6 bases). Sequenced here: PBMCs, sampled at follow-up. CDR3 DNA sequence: TGTGCCAGCAGCTTGGGGGGACTGAAAGAGACCCAGTACTTC. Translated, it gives CASSLGGLKETQYF.